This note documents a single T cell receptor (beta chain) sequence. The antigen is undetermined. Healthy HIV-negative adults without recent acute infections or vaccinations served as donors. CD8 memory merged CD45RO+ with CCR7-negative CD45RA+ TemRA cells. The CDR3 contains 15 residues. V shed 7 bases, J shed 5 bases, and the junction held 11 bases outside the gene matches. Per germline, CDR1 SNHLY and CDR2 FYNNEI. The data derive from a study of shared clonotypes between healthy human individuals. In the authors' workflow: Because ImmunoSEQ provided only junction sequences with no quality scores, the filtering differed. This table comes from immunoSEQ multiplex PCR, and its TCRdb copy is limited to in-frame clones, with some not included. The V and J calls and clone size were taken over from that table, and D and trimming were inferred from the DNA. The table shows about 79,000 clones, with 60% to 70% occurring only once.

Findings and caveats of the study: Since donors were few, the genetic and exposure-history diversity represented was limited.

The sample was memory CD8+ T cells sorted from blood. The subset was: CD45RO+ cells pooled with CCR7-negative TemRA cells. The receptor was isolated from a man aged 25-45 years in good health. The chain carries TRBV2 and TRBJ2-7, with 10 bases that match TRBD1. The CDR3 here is CASNRDRGSMDEQYF. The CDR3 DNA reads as TGTGCCAGCAATCGGGACAGGGGCAGTATGGACGAGCAGTACTTC.